This TCR beta chain is drawn from a study of blood T cell repertoires in COVID-19. Study-level background: T cells, B-cell-depleted T cells, or PBMCs provided the cDNA or gDNA that served as material.

The CDR3 has 13 amino acids. The germline V gene has CDR1 SNHLY and CDR2 FYNNEI. V lost 4 bases and J lost 3, with 9 bases in between. Libraries were prepared by immunoSEQ multiplex PCR; TCRdb keeps only in-frame clonotypes and omits some of them. Of 100,000 to 110,000 clones listed, roughly 87% are singletons. The source material was peripheral blood. The chain is built from TRBV2 and TRBJ2-5, with D perhaps matching TRBD1 (6 bases). The TCR was taken from a man aged 30-40 years in a cohort sampled during active COVID-19. As DNA, the CDR3 is TGTGCCAGCAGTGCAAGGACAGAAGAGACCCAGTACTTC. Translating it yields CASSARTEETQYF.